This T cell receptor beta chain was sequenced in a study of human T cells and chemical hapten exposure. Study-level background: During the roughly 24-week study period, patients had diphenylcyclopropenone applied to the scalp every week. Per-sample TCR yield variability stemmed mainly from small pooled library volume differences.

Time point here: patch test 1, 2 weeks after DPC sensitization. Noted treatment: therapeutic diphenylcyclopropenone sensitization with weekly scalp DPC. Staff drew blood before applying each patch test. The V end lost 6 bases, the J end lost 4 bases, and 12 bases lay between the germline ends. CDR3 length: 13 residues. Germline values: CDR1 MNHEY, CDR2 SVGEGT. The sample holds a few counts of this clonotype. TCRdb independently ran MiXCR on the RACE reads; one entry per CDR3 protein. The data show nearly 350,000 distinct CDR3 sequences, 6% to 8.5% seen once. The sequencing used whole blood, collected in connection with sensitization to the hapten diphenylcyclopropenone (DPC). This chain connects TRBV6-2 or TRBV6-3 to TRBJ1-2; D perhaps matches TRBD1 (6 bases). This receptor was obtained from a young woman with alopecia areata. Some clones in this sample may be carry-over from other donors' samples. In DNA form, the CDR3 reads TGTGCCAGCAGCCGGGACACCTTCTATGGCTACACCTTC. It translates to CASSRDTFYGYTF.